The next 18 T cell receptor beta chains were all read from a single sample in a study of cytotoxic CD8 clonotypes in ibrutinib-treated CLL (dated by TCRdb to the early 2020s). The time point tag for this specimen amounts to: approximately 25 months on ibrutinib. The library was built by means of the immunoSEQ multiplex PCR assay. TCRdb took over this immuneACCESS table, retaining in-frame rearrangements with V and J assigned. Such tables are incomplete; in checked studies, under half of the missing clones stem from an unresolved V gene, and the remainder is unexplained. The sample contains 130,000 or so clones, 70% to 90% of them found a single time. About 2% of the sample is in the top ten clones. The sequenced sample was PBMCs, obtained after 24 months of ibrutinib treatment. All receptors derive from a human donor with chronic lymphocytic leukemia.

A single count supports this clone. The chain has TRBV27 and TRBJ2-7; the match to TRBD1 covers 8 bases. The CDR3 is 14 residues long. V lost 9 bases to trimming and J lost 3 bases; unmatched junction nucleotides: 10. Germline loops: CDR1 MNHEY, CDR2 SMNVEV (reference sequence). This CDR3 reads CASKTGAAGYEQYF. The CDR3 nucleotides read TGTGCCAGTAAGACAGGGGCGGCAGGCTACGAGCAGTACTTC.

This rearrangement joins TRBV4-2 to TRBJ2-1, with D possibly being TRBD2 (6 bases). In germline, CDR1 is LGHNA, CDR2 YNFKEQ. V was pared by 0 bases and J by 2 bases, with 14 bases between. This CDR3 comprises 17 residues. The CDR3, as DNA: TGTGCCAGCAGCCAAGAGCGAGGCGGGACCGCCTACAATGAGCAGTTCTTC. Protein: CASSQERGGTAYNEQFF.

J is TRBJ2-3 and V is TRBV7-2, with 13 positions matching TRBD2. J was trimmed by 6 bases and V by 5 bases; bases with no gene match: 5. This CDR3 spans 15 amino acids. Germline CDR1 reads SGHTA; CDR2 reads FQGNSA. DNA for the CDR3: TGTGCCAGCAGCCCTGGACTAGCGGGAGTCGATACGCAGTATTTT. The encoded protein is CASSPGLAGVDTQYF.

This chain uses TRBV19 with TRBJ2-3; D is undetermined. This CDR3 has 13 residues. V was cut by 7 bases and J by 6 bases, with 14 bases left in between. Germline V lookup: CDR1 LNHDA, CDR2 SQIVND (reference sequence). DNA for the CDR3: TGTGCCAGTAATAGGCAGCCGAGGGATACGCAGTATTTT. Translated, it gives CASNRQPRDTQYF.

The rearrangement uses TRBV28 and TRBJ1-2, with 12 bases fitting TRBD1. The CDR3 runs to 14 residues. Unmatched junction bases numbered 6, after V lost 5 bases and J lost 8 bases. Germline lookup yields CDR1 MDHEN and CDR2 SYDVKM. Here the CDR3 reads CASSRDRGLSGYTF. Written as DNA, the CDR3 is TGTGCCAGCAGTCGGGACAGGGGGCTCAGCGGCTACACCTTC.

J is TRBJ2-5 and V is TRBV7-3; D possibly corresponds to TRBD2 (6 bases). Germline lookup yields CDR1 SGHTA and CDR2 FQGTGA. The CDR3 has 15 residues. The ends were cut back, 6 bases at V and 0 bases at J, with 14 bases in the middle. The CDR3 nucleotides read TGTGCCAGCAGGTTGGCAGCGGGCAACCAAGAGACCCAGTACTTC. It is translated as CASRLAAGNQETQYF.

The V gene is TRBV9, the J gene TRBJ2-4, with D possibly being TRBD2 (6 bases). CDR1 is SGDLS, CDR2 YYNGEE, per germline. V dropped 3 bases and J dropped 3 bases, with 10 bases sitting between them. The CDR3 is 14 amino acids. The CDR3: CASSATGGKNIQYF. As DNA, the CDR3 is TGTGCCAGCAGCGCCACCGGGGGCAAAAACATTCAGTACTTC.

This clone has only a few counts. The CDR3 coding sequence is TGTGCCAGCTCACCAGGAGGCGGTTCTCAGGGCTACACCTTC. Its protein product is CASSPGGGSQGYTF. J is TRBJ1-2 and V is TRBV18; D ambiguous. V was trimmed by 2 bases and J by 8 bases, leaving 15 bases between them. CDR3 length equals 14 residues. Germline V gives CDR1 KGHSH, CDR2 LQKENI.

The chain combines TRBV5-1 with TRBJ1-1, with 9 bases identical to TRBD1. This CDR3 comprises 15 residues. The germline CDR1 and CDR2 sequences are SGHRS and YFSETQ. Trimming at V came to 0 bases and at J to 1 base, leaving 1 base not matched to a gene. The CDR3 loop reads CASSLEGQGNTEAFF. The CDR3 coding sequence is TGCGCCAGCAGCTTGGAGGGACAGGGGAACACTGAAGCTTTCTTT.

This chain joins TRBV19 and TRBJ1-5; D gene unclear. Germline loops: CDR1 LNHDA, CDR2 SQIVND (reference sequence). CDR3 size: 12 residues. The V and J ends lost 3 bases and 9 bases respectively, with 9 bases between them. CDR3: CASSIRARPQHF. DNA of the CDR3: TGTGCCAGTAGTATCCGGGCCCGGCCCCAGCATTTT.

The chain combines TRBV7-8 with TRBJ2-7; D is undetermined. CDR3 length: 14 amino acids. Germline V gene data show CDR1 as SGHVS and CDR2 as FQNEAQ. V lost 3 bases, J lost 2 bases, and 11 bases lay in between. The CDR3 loop is CASSLSMIAYEQYF. In nucleotides, the CDR3 is TGTGCCAGCAGCTTGAGTATGATCGCCTACGAGCAGTACTTC.

The CDR3 coding sequence is TGTGCCAGCAGCCAAGTATCAACCGAGCAGTACTTC. Its translation: CASSQVSTEQYF. V gene TRBV14 combines with J gene TRBJ2-7; no clear D gene. CDR1 is SGHDN and CDR2 is FVKESK in the germline V gene. The V end was cut by 1 base, the J end by 6 bases, with 7 bases between. The CDR3 runs to 12 residues.

This sequence joins TRBV2 and TRBJ2-1; 10 bases match TRBD2. J gave up 4 bases and V 6 bases, and 6 bases lay outside the gene matches. Per the germline V gene, CDR1 is SNHLY and CDR2 is FYNNEI. The CDR3 totals 15 residues. In DNA, the CDR3 is TGTGCCAGCAGAGTAAGCGGGAGGGGTTACAATGAGCAGTTCTTC. Its protein is CASRVSGRGYNEQFF. Full variable domain (outside the CDR3, taken from reference TRBV2 and TRBJ2-1): EPEVTQTPSHQVTQMGQEVILRCVPISNHLYFYWYRQILGQKVEFLVSFYNNEISEKSEIFDDQFSVERPDGSNFTLKIRSTKLEDSAMYFCASRVSGRGYNEQFFGPGTRLTVL.

The chain has TRBV10-3 and TRBJ2-3; no clear D. Trimming stripped 3 bases from V and 6 bases from J, with 4 bases between. The CDR3 totals 11 residues. Germline V gene lookup returns CDR1 ENHRY and CDR2 SYGVKD. CDR3 DNA: TGTGCCATCAGTGACCCTGATACGCAGTATTTT. The encoded protein is CAISDPDTQYF.

The rearrangement joins TRBV18 to TRBJ1-1; D is possibly TRBD1 (6 bases). The CDR3 loop spans 15 amino acids. Looked up from germline, CDR1 is KGHSH and CDR2 is LQKENI. V was pared by 6 bases and J by 1 base, with 15 bases between. The CDR3 DNA reads as TGTGCCAGCTCTTTTACAGGGCAAGGGAACACTGAAGCTTTCTTT. It is translated as CASSFTGQGNTEAFF.

V and J are TRBV14 and TRBJ1-2; D possibly corresponds to TRBD1 (6 bases). The CDR3 sequence is 15 residues long. Germline values: CDR1 SGHDN, CDR2 FVKESK. Trimming left V 1 base short and J 4 bases short, with 13 bases between. The CDR3 DNA reads as TGTGCCAGCAGCCAAGGTAACAGGGCCGGCTATGGCTACACCTTC. Amino acids: CASSQGNRAGYGYTF.

Only a few counts were recorded for this clone. The rearrangement joins TRBV14 to TRBJ1-2; D is unresolved. Trimming cost V 1 base and J 4 bases, with 4 bases left between them. In germline, CDR1 is SGHDN, CDR2 FVKESK. The CDR3 is 12 amino acids. The CDR3 sequence is CASSQGGYGYTF. The DNA for the CDR3 is TGTGCCAGCAGCCAAGGGGGCTATGGCTACACCTTC.

The CDR3 region has the DNA TGTGCCAGCAAGGACAGGGGCCCAACTAGCACAGATACGCAGTATTTT. Translated: CASKDRGPTSTDTQYF. The chain recombines TRBV7-9 with TRBJ2-3; 9 nucleotides match TRBD1. V was clipped by 7 bases and J by 0 bases; unmatched bases: 8. CDR1 is SEHNR, CDR2 FQNEAQ, per germline (reference sequence). The CDR3 extends over 16 amino acids. Supplemented by reference TRBV7-9 and TRBJ2-3, the full variable domain reads DTGVSQNPRHKITKRGQNVTFRCDPISEHNRLYWYRQTLGQGPEFLTYFQNEAQLEKSRLLSDRFSAERPKGSFSTLEIQRTEQGDSAMYLCASKDRGPTSTDTQYFGPGTRLTVL.